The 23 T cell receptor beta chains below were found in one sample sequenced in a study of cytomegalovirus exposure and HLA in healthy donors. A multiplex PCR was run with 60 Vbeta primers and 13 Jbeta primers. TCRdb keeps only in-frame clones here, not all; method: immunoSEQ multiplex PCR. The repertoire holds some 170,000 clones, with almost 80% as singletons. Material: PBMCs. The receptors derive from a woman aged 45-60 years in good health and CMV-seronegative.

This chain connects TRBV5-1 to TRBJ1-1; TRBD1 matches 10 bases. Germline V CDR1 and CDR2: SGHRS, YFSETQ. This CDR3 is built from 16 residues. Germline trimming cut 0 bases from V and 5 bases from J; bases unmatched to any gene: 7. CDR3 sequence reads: CASSLGQGARGTEAFF. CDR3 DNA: TGCGCCAGCAGCTTGGGACAGGGGGCGCGGGGGACTGAAGCTTTCTTT.

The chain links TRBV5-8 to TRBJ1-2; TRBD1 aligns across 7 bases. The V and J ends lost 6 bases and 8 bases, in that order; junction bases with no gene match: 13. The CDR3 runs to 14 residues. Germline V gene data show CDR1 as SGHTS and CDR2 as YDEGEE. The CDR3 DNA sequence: TGTGCCAGCATGGAGACAGGGCGGACGGGCGGCTACACCTTC. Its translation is CASMETGRTGGYTF.

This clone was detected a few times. CDR3 sequence: CASSSQRGVPYEQYF. The CDR3 bases are TGTGCCAGCAGCTCCCAACGGGGGGTCCCCTACGAGCAGTACTTC. This chain connects TRBV7-2 to TRBJ2-7; 7 bases match TRBD2. CDR1 and CDR2 (germline): SGHTA, FQGNSA. CDR3 length: 15 amino acids. The junction had 8 bases not matched to a gene; V was cut back by 4 bases and J by 2 bases.

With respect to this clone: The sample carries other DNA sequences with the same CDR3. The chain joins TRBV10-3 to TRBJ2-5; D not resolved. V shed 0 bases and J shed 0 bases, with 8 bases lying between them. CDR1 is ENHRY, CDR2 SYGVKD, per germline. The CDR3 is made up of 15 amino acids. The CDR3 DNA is TGTGCCATCAGTGAGTCGTCAGCGTACCAAGAGACCCAGTACTTC. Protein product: CAISESSAYQETQYF.

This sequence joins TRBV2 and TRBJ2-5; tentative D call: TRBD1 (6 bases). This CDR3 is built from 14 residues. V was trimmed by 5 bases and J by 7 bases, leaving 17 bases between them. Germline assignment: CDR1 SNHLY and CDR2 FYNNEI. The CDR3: CASSLGGPQSTQYF. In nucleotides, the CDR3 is TGTGCCAGCAGTTTAGGGGGACCCCAGTCGACCCAGTACTTC.

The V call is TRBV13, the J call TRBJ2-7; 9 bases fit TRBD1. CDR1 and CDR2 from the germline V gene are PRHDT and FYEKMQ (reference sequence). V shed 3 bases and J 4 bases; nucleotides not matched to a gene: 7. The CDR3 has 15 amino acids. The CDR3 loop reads CASSFTGTGKYEQYF. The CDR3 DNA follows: TGTGCCAGCAGCTTTACCGGGACAGGGAAATACGAGCAGTACTTC.

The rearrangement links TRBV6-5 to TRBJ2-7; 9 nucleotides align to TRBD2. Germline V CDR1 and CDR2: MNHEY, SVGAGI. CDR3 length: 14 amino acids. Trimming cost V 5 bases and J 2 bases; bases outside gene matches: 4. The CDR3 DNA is TGTGCCAGCAGTCGGGGCGGGAGGGCCTACGAGCAGTACTTC. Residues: CASSRGGRAYEQYF.

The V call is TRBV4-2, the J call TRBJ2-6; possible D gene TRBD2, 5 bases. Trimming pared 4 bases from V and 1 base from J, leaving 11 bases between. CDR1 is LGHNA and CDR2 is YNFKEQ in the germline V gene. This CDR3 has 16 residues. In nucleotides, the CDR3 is TGTGCCAGCAGCCTCCAAACGGGGTCTGGGGCCAACGTCCTGACTTTC. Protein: CASSLQTGSGANVLTF.

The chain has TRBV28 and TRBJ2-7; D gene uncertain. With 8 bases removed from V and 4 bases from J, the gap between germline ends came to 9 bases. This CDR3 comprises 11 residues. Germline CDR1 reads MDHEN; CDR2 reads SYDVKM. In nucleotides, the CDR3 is TGTGCCAGCGTGAGCTGGTACGAGCAGTACTTC. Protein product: CASVSWYEQYF. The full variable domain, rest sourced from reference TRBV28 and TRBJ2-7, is DVKVTQSSRYLVKRTGEKVFLECVQDMDHENMFWYRQDPGLGLRLIYFSYDVKMKEKGDIPEGYSVSREKKERFSLILESASTNQTSMYLCASVSWYEQYFGPGTRLTVT.

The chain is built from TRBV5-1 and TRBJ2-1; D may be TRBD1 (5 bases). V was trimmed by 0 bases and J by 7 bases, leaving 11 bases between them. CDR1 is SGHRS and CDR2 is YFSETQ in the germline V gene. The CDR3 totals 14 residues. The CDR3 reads CASSLEQGKNEQFF. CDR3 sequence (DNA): TGCGCCAGCAGCTTGGAGCAGGGTAAAAATGAGCAGTTCTTC.

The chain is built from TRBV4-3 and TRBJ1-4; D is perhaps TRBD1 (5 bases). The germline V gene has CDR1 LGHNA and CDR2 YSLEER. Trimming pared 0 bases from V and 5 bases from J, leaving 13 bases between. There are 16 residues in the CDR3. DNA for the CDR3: TGCGCCAGCAGCCAAGATCTTGGGGCGGCGAATGAAAAACTGTTTTTT. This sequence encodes CASSQDLGAANEKLFF.

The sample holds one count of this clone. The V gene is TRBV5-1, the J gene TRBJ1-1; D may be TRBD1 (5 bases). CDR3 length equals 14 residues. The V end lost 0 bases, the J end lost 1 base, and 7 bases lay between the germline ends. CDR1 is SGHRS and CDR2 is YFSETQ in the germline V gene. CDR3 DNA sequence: TGCGCCAGCAGCTTGGAGGGGTCGAACACTGAAGCTTTCTTT. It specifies CASSLEGSNTEAFF.

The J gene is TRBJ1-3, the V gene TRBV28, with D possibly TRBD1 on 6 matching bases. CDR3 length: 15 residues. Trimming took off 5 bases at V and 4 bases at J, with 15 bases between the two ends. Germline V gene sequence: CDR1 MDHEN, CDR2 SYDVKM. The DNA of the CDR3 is TGTGCCAGCAGTCTATCCCCGGACAGAGGAAACACCATATATTTT. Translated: CASSLSPDRGNTIYF.

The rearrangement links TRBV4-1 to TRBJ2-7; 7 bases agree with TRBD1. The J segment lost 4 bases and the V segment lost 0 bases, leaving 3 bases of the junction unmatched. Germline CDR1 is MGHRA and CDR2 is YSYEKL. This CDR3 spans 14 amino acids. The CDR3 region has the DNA TGCGCCAGCAGCCAAGACCCGACAGGGTACGAGCAGTACTTC. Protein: CASSQDPTGYEQYF.

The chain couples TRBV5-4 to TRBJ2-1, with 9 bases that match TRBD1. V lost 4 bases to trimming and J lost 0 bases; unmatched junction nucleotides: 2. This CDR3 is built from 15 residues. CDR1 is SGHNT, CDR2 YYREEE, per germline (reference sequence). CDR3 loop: CASSPTGGSYNEQFF. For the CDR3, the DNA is TGTGCCAGCAGCCCGACAGGGGGCTCCTACAATGAGCAGTTCTTC.

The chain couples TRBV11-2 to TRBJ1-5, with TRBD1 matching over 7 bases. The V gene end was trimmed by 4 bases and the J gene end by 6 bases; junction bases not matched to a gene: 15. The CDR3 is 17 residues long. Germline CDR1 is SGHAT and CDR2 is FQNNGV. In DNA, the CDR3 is TGTGCCAGCAGCTCGTCCCGGGACAGTGTTGTCGGTCAGCCCCAGCATTTT. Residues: CASSSSRDSVVGQPQHF.

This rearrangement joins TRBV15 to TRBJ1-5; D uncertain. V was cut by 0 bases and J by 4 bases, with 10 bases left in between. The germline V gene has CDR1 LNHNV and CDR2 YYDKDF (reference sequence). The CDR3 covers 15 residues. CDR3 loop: CATSRDRSGNQPQHF. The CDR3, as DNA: TGTGCCACCAGCAGAGATCGCTCAGGAAATCAGCCCCAGCATTTT.

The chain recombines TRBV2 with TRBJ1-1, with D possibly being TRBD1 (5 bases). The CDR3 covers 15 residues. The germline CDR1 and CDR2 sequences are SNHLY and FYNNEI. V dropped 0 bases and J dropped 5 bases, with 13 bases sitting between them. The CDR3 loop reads CASSEAPTGVTEAFF. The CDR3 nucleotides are TGTGCCAGCAGTGAAGCACCCACGGGGGTAACTGAAGCTTTCTTT.

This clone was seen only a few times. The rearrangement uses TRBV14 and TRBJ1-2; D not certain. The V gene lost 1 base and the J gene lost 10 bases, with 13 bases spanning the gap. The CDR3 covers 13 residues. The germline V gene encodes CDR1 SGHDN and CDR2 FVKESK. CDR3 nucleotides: TGTGCCAGCAGCCAAGTGGCGGGTCTTACCTACACCTTC. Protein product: CASSQVAGLTYTF.

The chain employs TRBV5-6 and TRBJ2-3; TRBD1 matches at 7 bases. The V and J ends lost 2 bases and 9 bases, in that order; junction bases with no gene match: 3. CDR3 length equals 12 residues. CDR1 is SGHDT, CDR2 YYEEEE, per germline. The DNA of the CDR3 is TGTGCCAGCAGCTTTAGACAGGGCACGCAGTATTTT. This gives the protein CASSFRQGTQYF.

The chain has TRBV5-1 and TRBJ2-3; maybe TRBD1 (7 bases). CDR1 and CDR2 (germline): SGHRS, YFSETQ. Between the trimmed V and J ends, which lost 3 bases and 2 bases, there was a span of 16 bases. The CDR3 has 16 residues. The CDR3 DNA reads TGCGCCAGCAGCTGGGGGGACAGAGACTACACAGATACGCAGTATTTT. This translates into CASSWGDRDYTDTQYF. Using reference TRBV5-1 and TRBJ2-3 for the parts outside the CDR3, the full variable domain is KAGVTQTPRYLIKTRGQQVTLSCSPISGHRSVSWYQQTPGQGLQFLFEYFSETQRNKGNFPGRFSGRQFSNSRSEMNVSTLELGDSALYLCASSWGDRDYTDTQYFGPGTRLTVL.

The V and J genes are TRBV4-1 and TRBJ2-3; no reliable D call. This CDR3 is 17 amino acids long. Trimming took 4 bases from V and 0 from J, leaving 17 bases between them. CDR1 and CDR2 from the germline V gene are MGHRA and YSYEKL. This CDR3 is CASSPPGSSTSTDTQYF. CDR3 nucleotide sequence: TGCGCCAGCAGCCCCCCGGGTAGCAGTACTAGCACAGATACGCAGTATTTT.

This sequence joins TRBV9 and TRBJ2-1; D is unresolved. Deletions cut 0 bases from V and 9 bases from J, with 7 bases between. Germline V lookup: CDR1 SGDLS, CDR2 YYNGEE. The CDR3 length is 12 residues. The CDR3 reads CASSVGPLEQFF. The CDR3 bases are TGTGCCAGCAGCGTAGGGCCCCTTGAGCAGTTCTTC. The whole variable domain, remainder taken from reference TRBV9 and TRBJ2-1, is DSGVTQTPKHLITATGQRVTLRCSPRSGDLSVYWYQQSLDQGLQFLIQYYNGEERAKGNILERFSAQQFPDLHSELNLSSLELGDSALYFCASSVGPLEQFFGPGTRLTVL.